Below, 13 T cell receptor beta chains from the same sample are listed, as sequenced in a study of blood T cell repertoires in COVID-19. Assay used: immunoSEQ multiplex PCR; TCRdb lists only in-frame clones, some missing. The sample has about 68,000 clones; more than 60% are singletons. The specimen was peripheral blood. Receptor source: a woman between 50 and 59 years old with acute or convalescent COVID-19.

The J gene is TRBJ2-5, the V gene TRBV3-1 (or the pseudogene TRBV3-2); 12 nucleotides match TRBD1. This CDR3 has 16 amino acids. The germline CDR1 and CDR2 sequences are LGHDT and YNNKEL (reference sequence). V dropped 2 bases and J dropped 5; count of bases not matched to a gene: 6. The CDR3 DNA reads as TGTGCCAGCAGCCAACTTCCGGGACAGGGGGCTGAGACCCAGTACTTC. Amino acid sequence: CASSQLPGQGAETQYF.

The chain employs TRBV11-2 and TRBJ2-7, with 9 nucleotides matching TRBD2. Germline V gene data show CDR1 as SGHAT and CDR2 as FQNNGV. The V and J ends lost 1 base and 5 bases, in that order; junction bases with no gene match: 6. The CDR3 is made up of 15 amino acids. The CDR3 DNA reads TGTGCCAGCAGCTTAGGAAGCGGGGGGTCCCACGAGCAGTACTTC. Protein: CASSLGSGGSHEQYF.

The chain carries TRBV7-2 and TRBJ2-1; tentative D call: TRBD1 (5 bases). CDR3 length equals 15 residues. Germline CDR1 reads SGHTA; CDR2 reads FQGNSA. The ends were cut back, 0 bases at V and 2 bases at J, with 8 bases in the middle. CDR3: CASSLAKGPYNEQFF. The CDR3 DNA reads as TGTGCCAGCAGCTTAGCGAAGGGGCCCTACAATGAGCAGTTCTTC.

The DNA of the CDR3 is TGCGCCAGCAGCTTGGCCCCAGGCAGGGGATCTGCTGGCTACACCTTC. This translates into CASSLAPGRGSAGYTF. V gene TRBV5-1 combines with J gene TRBJ1-2; D is possibly TRBD1 (6 bases). The CDR3 consists of 16 residues. Germline V lookup: CDR1 SGHRS, CDR2 YFSETQ. V was pared by 0 bases and J by 7 bases, with 19 bases between.

The chain links TRBV7-6 to TRBJ2-2, with TRBD2 identical over 9 bases. Looked up from germline, CDR1 is SGHVS and CDR2 is FNYEAQ. The V segment lost 2 bases and the J segment 0 bases; nucleotides outside the gene matches: 7. The CDR3 runs to 18 residues. In DNA form, the CDR3 reads TGTGCCAGCAGCTTAAGGGTTAGCGGGGGTGCGAACACCGGGGAGCTGTTTTTT. Translation: CASSLRVSGGANTGELFF.

The J gene is TRBJ1-4, the V gene TRBV19; 9 bases align to TRBD1. The germline gives CDR1 LNHDA, CDR2 SQIVND (reference sequence). J gave up 8 bases and V 4 bases, and 14 bases lay outside the gene matches. This CDR3 region has 17 residues. The CDR3 nucleotides read TGTGCCAGTAGTACCGGGACAGGGAGATTAATTGGAGAAAAACTGTTTTTT. It is translated as CASSTGTGRLIGEKLFF.

The gene calls are TRBV4-2 and TRBJ1-5, with a weak D call TRBD1 (6 bases). V gave up 2 bases and J gave up 4 bases, with 9 bases separating them. CDR3 length: 14 residues. The V gene's germline CDR1 is LGHNA and CDR2 YNFKEQ. CDR3: CASSQTGRNQPQHF. Written as DNA, the CDR3 is TGTGCCAGCAGCCAAACAGGGAGAAATCAGCCCCAGCATTTT.

This clone was picked up one time. The chain combines TRBV7-9 with TRBJ2-1; possible D gene TRBD2, 5 bases. Trimming cost V 4 bases and J 10 bases, with 8 bases left between them. The CDR3 length is 11 residues. In germline, CDR1 is SEHNR, CDR2 FQNEAQ (reference sequence). As DNA, the CDR3 is TGTGCCAGCAGCTCCGGACTGGAGCAGTTCTTC. This translates into CASSSGLEQFF. Looking up the rest from reference TRBV7-9 and TRBJ2-1 gives the full variable domain: DTGVSQNPRHKITKRGQNVTFRCDPISEHNRLYWYRQTLGQGPEFLTYFQNEAQLEKSRLLSDRFSAERPKGSFSTLEIQRTEQGDSAMYLCASSSGLEQFFGPGTRLTVL.

The V and J genes are TRBV7-8 and TRBJ2-1, with 13 bases aligning to TRBD2. Trimming at V came to 1 base and at J to 8 bases, leaving 5 bases not matched to a gene. This CDR3 region has 16 residues. In germline, CDR1 is SGHVS, CDR2 FQNEAQ. The CDR3 here is CASSLGGTSGAHEQFF. The CDR3 DNA sequence: TGTGCCAGCAGCTTAGGGGGGACTAGCGGGGCTCATGAGCAGTTCTTC. The whole variable domain, remainder taken from reference TRBV7-8 and TRBJ2-1, is GAGVSQSPRYKVAKRGQDVALRCDPISGHVSLFWYQQALGQGPEFLTYFQNEAQLDKSGLPSDRFFAERPEGSVSTLKIQRTQQEDSAVYLCASSLGGTSGAHEQFFGPGTRLTVL.

This clone was detected only once. The chain recombines TRBV24-1 with TRBJ2-5, with D maybe TRBD1 (6 bases). The germline V and J ends were trimmed by 4 bases and 7 bases, with 12 bases remaining between them. This CDR3 spans 13 amino acids. CDR1 and CDR2 from the germline V gene are KGHDR and SFDVKD. The CDR3 DNA reads TGTGCCACCAGTGACACCCTAGGGGGGACCCAGTACTTC. It yields the protein CATSDTLGGTQYF.

The chain recombines TRBV6-6 with TRBJ1-3; perhaps TRBD1 as D (5 bases). V was cut by 6 bases and J by 4 bases, with 13 bases left in between. This CDR3 has 14 amino acids. Germline V gives CDR1 MNHNY, CDR2 SVGAGI (reference sequence). CDR3 protein: CASRSRAGGNTIYF. For the CDR3, the DNA is TGTGCCAGCAGATCGCGCGCAGGGGGAAACACCATATATTTT.

In its sample, this clone was seen once. The chain is built from TRBV9 and TRBJ2-5; the match to TRBD1 covers 8 bases. Germline CDR1 reads SGDLS; CDR2 reads YYNGEE. The V gene end was trimmed by 2 bases and the J gene end by 2 bases; junction bases not matched to a gene: 5. This CDR3 has 15 amino acids. The CDR3 sequence: CASSVGQGGQETQYF. DNA for the CDR3: TGTGCCAGCAGCGTTGGACAGGGCGGGCAAGAGACCCAGTACTTC.

This chain joins TRBV19 and TRBJ1-3; D is undetermined. This CDR3 region has 16 residues. With 2 bases removed from V and 0 bases from J, the gap between germline ends came to 11 bases. Germline V gene lookup returns CDR1 LNHDA and CDR2 SQIVND (reference sequence). CDR3 sequence reads: CASSIRQTLSGNTIYF. The CDR3, as DNA: TGTGCCAGTAGTATAAGGCAGACTCTCTCTGGAAACACCATATATTTT. Variable domain in full (rest from reference TRBV19 and TRBJ1-3): DGGITQSPKYLFRKEGQNVTLSCEQNLNHDAMYWYRQDPGQGLRLIYYSQIVNDFQKGDIAEGYSVSREKKESFPLTVTSAQKNPTAFYLCASSIRQTLSGNTIYFGEGSWLTVV.